This entry features one T cell receptor (beta chain) sequence. These data come from a study of blood T cell repertoires in COVID-19. Some clones are missing from TCRdb's copy, which holds only in-frame ones; the method was immunoSEQ multiplex PCR. The table shows hundreds of thousands of clones, with about 89% occurring only once. CDR3 length equals 12 residues. From germline, CDR1 is LNHDA and CDR2 SQIVND (reference sequence). V shed 6 bases and J shed 4 bases, with 6 bases lying between them. V and J are TRBV19 and TRBJ1-4, with unresolved D. Sequencing was done on a sample of PBMCs or T cells enriched from blood (not recorded which). The clonotype comes from a man between 60 and 75 years old who had recovered from COVID-19. This chain's CDR3 is CASSGFNEKLFF. DNA for the CDR3: TGTGCCAGTAGCGGGTTTAATGAAAAACTGTTTTTT.